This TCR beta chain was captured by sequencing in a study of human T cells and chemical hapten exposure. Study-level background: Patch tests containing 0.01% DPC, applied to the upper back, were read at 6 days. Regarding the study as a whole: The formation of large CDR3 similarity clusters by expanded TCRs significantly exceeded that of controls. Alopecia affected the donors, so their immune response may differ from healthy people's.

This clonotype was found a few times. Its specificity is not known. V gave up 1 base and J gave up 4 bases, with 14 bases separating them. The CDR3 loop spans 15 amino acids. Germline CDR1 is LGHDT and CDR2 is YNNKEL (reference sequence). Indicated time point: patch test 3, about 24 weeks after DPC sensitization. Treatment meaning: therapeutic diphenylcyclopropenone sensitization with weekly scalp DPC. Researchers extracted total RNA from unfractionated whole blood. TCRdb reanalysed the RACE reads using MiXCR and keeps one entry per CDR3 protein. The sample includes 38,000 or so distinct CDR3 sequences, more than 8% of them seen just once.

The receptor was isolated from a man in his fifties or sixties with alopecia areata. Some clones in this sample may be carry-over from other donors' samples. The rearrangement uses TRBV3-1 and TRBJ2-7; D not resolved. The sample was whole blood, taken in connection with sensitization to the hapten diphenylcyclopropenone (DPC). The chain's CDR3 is CASSQVSRQTYEQYF. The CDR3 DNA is TGTGCCAGCAGCCAAGTTTCCCGGCAGACGTACGAGCAGTACTTC.